These 9 T cell receptor beta chains share one sample of origin, sequenced in a study of shared clonotypes between healthy human individuals. Only in-frame clones appear in the TCRdb table, and some are missing; sequencing was by immunoSEQ multiplex PCR. In the table there are about 520,000 clones, 70% to 85% of which are singletons. Sequencing was done on a sample of PBMCs. The receptors were gathered from a woman in her 40s in good health. Some clones in this sample may be carry-over from other donors' samples.

The chain employs TRBV11-2 and TRBJ2-3, with D perhaps matching TRBD2 (5 bases). V was shortened by 1 base and J by 0 bases, with 14 bases between the two germline ends. Germline V CDR1 and CDR2: SGHAT, FQNNGV. The length of the CDR3 is 17 residues. The CDR3 sequence: CASSLVVSSRSTDTQYF. The CDR3 DNA reads TGTGCCAGCAGCTTAGTTGTGTCTAGCCGTAGCACAGATACGCAGTATTTT.

The chain's CDR3 is CASSPYRETEAFF. In DNA, the CDR3 is TGTGCCAGCAGTCCCTACAGGGAAACTGAAGCTTTCTTT. The chain is built from TRBV27 and TRBJ1-1; a weak D match, TRBD1 (6 bases). Trimming left V 5 bases short and J 5 bases short, with 12 bases between. The CDR3 runs to 13 residues. Germline CDR1 reads MNHEY; CDR2 reads SMNVEV (reference sequence).

Comment on this clone: Other nucleotide sequences from this sample produce the same CDR3. V usage is TRBV7-2 and J usage is TRBJ2-1; 12 bases are a match to TRBD2. Losses at the gene ends were 4 bases for V and 7 bases for J; bases not matched to a gene: 5. The CDR3 spans 15 residues. Germline CDR1 reads SGHTA; CDR2 reads FQGNSA. CDR3 protein: CASSSRLAGANEQFF. CDR3 in DNA: TGTGCCAGCAGCTCACGACTAGCGGGAGCGAATGAGCAGTTCTTC.

The genes are TRBV19 and TRBJ2-7; 8 nucleotides align to TRBD1. The CDR3 consists of 15 residues. The V gene's germline CDR1 is LNHDA and CDR2 SQIVND (reference sequence). V was pared by 1 base and J by 3 bases, with 5 bases of the junction left unmatched. The CDR3 nucleotides read TGTGCCAGTAGTATAGTGGGGACAGGAGGCTACGAGCAGTACTTC. The encoded protein is CASSIVGTGGYEQYF.

In DNA form, the CDR3 reads TGTGCCTGGAGTGTACAGCCGAACACTGAAGCTTTCTTT. It is translated as CAWSVQPNTEAFF. The chain combines TRBV30 with TRBJ1-1; D remains unclear. CDR3 length: 13 amino acids. Germline CDR1 GTSNPN, CDR2 SVGIG (reference sequence). Deletions cut 0 bases from V and 1 base from J, with 6 bases between.

The CDR3 is CAWTSGSLGEQYF. In DNA, the CDR3 is TGTGCCTGGACTAGCGGGAGTTTAGGCGAGCAGTACTTC. The rearrangement uses TRBV30 and TRBJ2-7; 10 positions match TRBD2. The length of the CDR3 is 13 residues. Germline CDR1 GTSNPN, CDR2 SVGIG (reference sequence). V lost 4 bases to trimming and J lost 6 bases; unmatched junction nucleotides: 6.

This chain links TRBV5-4 with TRBJ2-3; perhaps TRBD2 as D (6 bases). CDR1 and CDR2 (germline): SGHNT, YYREEE (reference sequence). The CDR3 is made up of 16 amino acids. The germline V and J ends were trimmed by 0 bases and 4 bases, with 15 bases remaining between them. The CDR3 DNA follows: TGTGCCAGCAGCTTGGGCGATTGGCGGGACGCAGATACGCAGTATTTT. Protein product: CASSLGDWRDADTQYF. The full variable domain, with the rest looked up from reference TRBV5-4 and TRBJ2-3, is ETGVTQSPTHLIKTRGQQVTLRCSSQSGHNTVSWYQQALGQGPQFIFQYYREEENGRGNFPPRFSGLQFPNYSSELNVNALELDDSALYLCASSLGDWRDADTQYFGPGTRLTVL.

As for this clone: Other nucleotide sequences from this sample produce the same CDR3. The genes are TRBV18 and TRBJ1-5, with D perhaps TRBD1 (5 bases). CDR1 and CDR2 (germline): KGHSH, LQKENI. V was trimmed by 4 bases and J by 1 base, leaving 11 bases between them. The CDR3 covers 15 residues. CDR3 in DNA: TGTGCCAGCTCACTGGGGGATCCAAGCAATCAGCCCCAGCATTTT. This encodes CASSLGDPSNQPQHF.

This chain uses TRBV7-7 with TRBJ2-5, with D perhaps TRBD1 (6 bases). Looked up from germline, CDR1 is SSHAT and CDR2 is FNYEAQ (reference sequence). Trimming pared 3 bases from V and 2 bases from J, leaving 13 bases between. This CDR3 is built from 15 residues. The CDR3 region has the DNA TGTGCCAGCAGCTTCGGCAGGGGTGCGCAAGAGACCCAGTACTTC. Amino acid sequence: CASSFGRGAQETQYF.